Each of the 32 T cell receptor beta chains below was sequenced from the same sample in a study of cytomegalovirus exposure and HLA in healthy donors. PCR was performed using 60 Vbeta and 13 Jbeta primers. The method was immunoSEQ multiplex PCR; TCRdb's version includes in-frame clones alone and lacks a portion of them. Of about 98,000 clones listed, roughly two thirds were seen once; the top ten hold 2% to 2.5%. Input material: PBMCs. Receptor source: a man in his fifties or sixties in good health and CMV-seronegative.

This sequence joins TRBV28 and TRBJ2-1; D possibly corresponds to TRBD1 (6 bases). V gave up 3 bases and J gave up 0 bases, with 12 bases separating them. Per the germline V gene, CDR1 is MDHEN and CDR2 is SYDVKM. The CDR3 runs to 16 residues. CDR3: CASSFAQGSSYNEQFF. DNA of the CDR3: TGTGCCAGCAGTTTTGCCCAGGGGAGCTCCTACAATGAGCAGTTCTTC.

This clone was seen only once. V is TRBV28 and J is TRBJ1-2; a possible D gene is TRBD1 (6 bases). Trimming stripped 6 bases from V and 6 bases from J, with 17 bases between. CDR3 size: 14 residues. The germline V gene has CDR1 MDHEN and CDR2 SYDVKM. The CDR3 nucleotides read TGTGCCAGCAGGGGAGGGGGGGCCTTGGATGGCTACACCTTC. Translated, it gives CASRGGGALDGYTF.

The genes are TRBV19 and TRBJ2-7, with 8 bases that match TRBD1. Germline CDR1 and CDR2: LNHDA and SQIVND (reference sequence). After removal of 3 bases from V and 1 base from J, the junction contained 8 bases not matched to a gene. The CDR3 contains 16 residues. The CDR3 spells CASSIKGQGLSYEQYF. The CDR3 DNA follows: TGTGCCAGTAGTATTAAAGGACAGGGCCTATCCTACGAGCAGTACTTC.

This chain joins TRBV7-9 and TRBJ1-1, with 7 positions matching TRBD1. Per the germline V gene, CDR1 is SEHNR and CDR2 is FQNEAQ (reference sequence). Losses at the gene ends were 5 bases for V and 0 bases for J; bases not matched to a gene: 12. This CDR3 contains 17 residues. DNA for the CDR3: TGTGCCAGCAGCGTGTATTTGACAGGGACCGTGAACACTGAAGCTTTCTTT. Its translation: CASSVYLTGTVNTEAFF.

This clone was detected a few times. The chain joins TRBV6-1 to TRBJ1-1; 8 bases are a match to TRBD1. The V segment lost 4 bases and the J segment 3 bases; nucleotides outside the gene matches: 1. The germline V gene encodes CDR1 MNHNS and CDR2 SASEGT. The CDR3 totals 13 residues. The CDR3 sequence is CASSVDRDTEAFF. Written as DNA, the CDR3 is TGTGCCAGCAGTGTGGACAGGGACACTGAAGCTTTCTTT.

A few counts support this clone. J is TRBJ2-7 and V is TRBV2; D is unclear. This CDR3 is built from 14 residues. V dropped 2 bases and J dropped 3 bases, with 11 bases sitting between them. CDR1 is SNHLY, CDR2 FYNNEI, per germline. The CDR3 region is CASSEMGRFYEQYF. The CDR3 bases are TGTGCCAGCAGTGAAATGGGCAGGTTCTACGAGCAGTACTTC.

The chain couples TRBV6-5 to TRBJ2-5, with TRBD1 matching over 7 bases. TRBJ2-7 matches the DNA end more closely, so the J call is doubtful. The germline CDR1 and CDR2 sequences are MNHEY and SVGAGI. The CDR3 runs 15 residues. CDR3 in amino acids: CASSYSAGGSYEQYF. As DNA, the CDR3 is TGTGCCAGCAGTTACTCGGCAGGGGGATCCTACGAGCAGTACTTC.

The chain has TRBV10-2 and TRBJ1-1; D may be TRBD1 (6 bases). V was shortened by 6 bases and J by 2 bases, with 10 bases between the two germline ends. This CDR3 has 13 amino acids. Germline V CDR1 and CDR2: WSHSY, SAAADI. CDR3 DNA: TGCGCCAGCAGAGGACAGCAAAACACTGAAGCTTTCTTT. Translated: CASRGQQNTEAFF.

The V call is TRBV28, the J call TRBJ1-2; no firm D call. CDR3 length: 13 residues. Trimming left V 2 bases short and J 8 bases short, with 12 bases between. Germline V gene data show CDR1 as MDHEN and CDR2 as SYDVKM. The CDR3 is CASSLRDVSGYTF. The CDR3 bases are TGTGCCAGCAGTTTACGCGATGTGAGCGGCTACACCTTC.

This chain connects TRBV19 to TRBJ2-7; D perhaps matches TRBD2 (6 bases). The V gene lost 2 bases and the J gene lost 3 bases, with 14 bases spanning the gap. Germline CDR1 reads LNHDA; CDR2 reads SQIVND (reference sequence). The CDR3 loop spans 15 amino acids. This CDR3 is CASSISYGTFYEQYF. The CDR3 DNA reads TGTGCCAGTAGTATATCATACGGGACTTTCTACGAGCAGTACTTC. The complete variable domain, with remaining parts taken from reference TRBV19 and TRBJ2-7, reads DGGITQSPKYLFRKEGQNVTLSCEQNLNHDAMYWYRQDPGQGLRLIYYSQIVNDFQKGDIAEGYSVSREKKESFPLTVTSAQKNPTAFYLCASSISYGTFYEQYFGPGTRLTVT.

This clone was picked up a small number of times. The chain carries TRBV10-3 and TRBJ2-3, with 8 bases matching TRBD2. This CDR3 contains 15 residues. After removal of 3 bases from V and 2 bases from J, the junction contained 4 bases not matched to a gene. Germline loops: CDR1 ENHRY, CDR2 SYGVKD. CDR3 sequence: CAISDGAGVTDTQYF. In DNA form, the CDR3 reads TGTGCCATCAGTGACGGAGCGGGGGTCACAGATACGCAGTATTTT.

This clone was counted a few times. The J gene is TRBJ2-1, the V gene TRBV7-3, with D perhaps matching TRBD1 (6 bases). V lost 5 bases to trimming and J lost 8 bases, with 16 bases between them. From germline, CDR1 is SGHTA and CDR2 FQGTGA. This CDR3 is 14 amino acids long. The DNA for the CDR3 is TGTGCCAGCAGCCCAAGAATGGGGGCTGATGAGCAGTTCTTC. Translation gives CASSPRMGADEQFF.

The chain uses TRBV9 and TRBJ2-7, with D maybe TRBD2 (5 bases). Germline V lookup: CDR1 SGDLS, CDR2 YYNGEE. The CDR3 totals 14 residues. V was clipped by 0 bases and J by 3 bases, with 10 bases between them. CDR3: CASSVDLGVYEQYF. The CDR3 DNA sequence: TGTGCCAGCAGCGTAGATTTGGGAGTCTACGAGCAGTACTTC.

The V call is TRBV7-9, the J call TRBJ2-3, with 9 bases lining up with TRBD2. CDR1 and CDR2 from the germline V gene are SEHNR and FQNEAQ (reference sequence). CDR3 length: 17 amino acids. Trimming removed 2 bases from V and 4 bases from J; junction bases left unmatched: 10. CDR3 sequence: CASSLRPTSGVADTQYF. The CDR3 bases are TGTGCCAGCAGCTTACGCCCGACTAGCGGAGTGGCAGATACGCAGTATTTT.

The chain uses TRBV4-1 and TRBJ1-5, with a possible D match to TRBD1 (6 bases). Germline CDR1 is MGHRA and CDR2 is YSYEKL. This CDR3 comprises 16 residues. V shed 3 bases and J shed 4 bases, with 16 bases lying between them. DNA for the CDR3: TGCGCCAGCAGCCAGCTCACCGGGACAAGGAATCAGCCCCAGCATTTT. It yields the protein CASSQLTGTRNQPQHF.

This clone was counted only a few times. The chain's CDR3 is CASSTSPNSYNEQFF. The CDR3 DNA sequence: TGTGCCAGCAGTACTAGCCCTAACTCCTACAATGAGCAGTTCTTC. This chain links TRBV6-4 with TRBJ2-1; tentatively, D is TRBD2 (6 bases). The germline gives CDR1 MRHNA, CDR2 SNTAGT. V was shortened by 5 bases and J by 0 bases, with 11 bases between the two germline ends. This CDR3 is 15 amino acids long.

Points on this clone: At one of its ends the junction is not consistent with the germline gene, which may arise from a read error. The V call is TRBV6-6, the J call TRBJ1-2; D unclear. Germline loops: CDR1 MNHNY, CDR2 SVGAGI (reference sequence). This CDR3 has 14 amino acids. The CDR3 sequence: CAGRRVSESYGYTF. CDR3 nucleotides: TGTGCCGGCAGGCGAGTAAGTGAGAGTTATGGCTACACCTTC.

CDR3 DNA: TGCGCCAGCCGTAAAGCGGGACCGGGGGAGACCCAGTACTTC. This gives the protein CASRKAGPGETQYF. The chain carries TRBV10-2 and TRBJ2-5; 7 bases are shared with TRBD2. The V gene's germline CDR1 is WSHSY and CDR2 SAAADI. The CDR3 sequence is 14 residues long. V lost 8 bases, J lost 5 bases, and 11 bases stayed unmatched.

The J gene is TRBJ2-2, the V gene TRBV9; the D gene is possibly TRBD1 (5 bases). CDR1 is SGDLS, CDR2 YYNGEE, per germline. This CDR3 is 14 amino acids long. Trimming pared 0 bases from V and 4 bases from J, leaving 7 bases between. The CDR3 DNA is TGTGCCAGCAGCGTAGTAAGGGGCACCGGGGAGCTGTTTTTT. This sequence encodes CASSVVRGTGELFF.

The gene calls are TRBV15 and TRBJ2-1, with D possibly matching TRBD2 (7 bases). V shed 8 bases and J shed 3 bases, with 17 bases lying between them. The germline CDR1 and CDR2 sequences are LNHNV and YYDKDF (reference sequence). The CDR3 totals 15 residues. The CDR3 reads CATREEGGYYNEQFF. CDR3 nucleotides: TGTGCCACCCGGGAGGAGGGGGGCTACTACAATGAGCAGTTCTTC.

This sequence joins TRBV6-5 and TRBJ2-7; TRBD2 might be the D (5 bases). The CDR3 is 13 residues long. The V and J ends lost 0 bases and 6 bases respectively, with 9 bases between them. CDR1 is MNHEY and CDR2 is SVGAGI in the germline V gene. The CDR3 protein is CASSYSGIPEQYF. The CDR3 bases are TGTGCCAGCAGTTACTCCGGGATTCCCGAGCAGTACTTC.

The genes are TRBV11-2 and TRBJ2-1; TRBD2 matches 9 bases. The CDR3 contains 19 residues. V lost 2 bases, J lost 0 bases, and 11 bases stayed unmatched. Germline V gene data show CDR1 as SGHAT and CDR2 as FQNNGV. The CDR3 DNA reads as TGTGCCAGCAGCTTAATTCGTCTAGCGGGGCGAAGCTCCTACAATGAGCAGTTCTTC. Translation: CASSLIRLAGRSSYNEQFF.

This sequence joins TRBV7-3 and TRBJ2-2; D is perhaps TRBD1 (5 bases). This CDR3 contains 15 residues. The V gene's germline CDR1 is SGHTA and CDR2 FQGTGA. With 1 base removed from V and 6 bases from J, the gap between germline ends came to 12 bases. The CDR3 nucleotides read TGTGCCAGCAGCTTAATCAGGGAAGGGGCCGGGGAGCTGTTTTTT. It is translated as CASSLIREGAGELFF.

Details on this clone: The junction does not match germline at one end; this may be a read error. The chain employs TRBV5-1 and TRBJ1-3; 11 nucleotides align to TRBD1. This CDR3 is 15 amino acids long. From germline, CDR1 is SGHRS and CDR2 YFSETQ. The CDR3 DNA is TGCGCCAGCAGATTGGGACAGGGGGTAGGAGACACCATATATTTT. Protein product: CASRLGQGVGDTIYF. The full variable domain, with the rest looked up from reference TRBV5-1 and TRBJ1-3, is KAGVTQTPRYLIKTRGQQVTLSCSPISGHRSVSWYQQTPGQGLQFLFEYFSETQRNKGNFPGRFSGRQFSNSRSEMNVSTLELGDSALYLCASRLGQGVGDTIYFGEGSWLTVV.

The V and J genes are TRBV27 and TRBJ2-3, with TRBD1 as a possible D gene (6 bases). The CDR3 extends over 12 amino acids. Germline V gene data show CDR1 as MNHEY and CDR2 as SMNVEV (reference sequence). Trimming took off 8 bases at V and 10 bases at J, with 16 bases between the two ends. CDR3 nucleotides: TGTGCCAGCTCCCTAGGGGGTTCGGCGCAGTATTTT. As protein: CASSLGGSAQYF.

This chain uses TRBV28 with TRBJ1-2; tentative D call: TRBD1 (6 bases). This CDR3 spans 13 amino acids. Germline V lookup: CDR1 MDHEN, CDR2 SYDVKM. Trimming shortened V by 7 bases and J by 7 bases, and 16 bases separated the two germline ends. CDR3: CASTWWGGSGYTF. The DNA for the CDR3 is TGTGCCAGCACTTGGTGGGGGGGCAGTGGCTACACCTTC.

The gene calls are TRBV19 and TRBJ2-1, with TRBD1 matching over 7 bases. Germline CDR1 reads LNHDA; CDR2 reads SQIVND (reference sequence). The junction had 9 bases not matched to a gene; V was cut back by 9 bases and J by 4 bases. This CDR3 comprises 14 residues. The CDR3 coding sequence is TGTGCCAGCACAGGGACAGACGAATACAATGAGCAGTTCTTC. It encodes CASTGTDEYNEQFF.

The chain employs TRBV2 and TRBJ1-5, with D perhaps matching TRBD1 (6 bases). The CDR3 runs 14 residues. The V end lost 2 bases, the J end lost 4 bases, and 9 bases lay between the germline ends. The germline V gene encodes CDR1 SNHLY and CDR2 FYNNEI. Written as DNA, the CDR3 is TGTGCCAGCAGTGAACAGGGGCGTAATCAGCCCCAGCATTTT. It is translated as CASSEQGRNQPQHF.

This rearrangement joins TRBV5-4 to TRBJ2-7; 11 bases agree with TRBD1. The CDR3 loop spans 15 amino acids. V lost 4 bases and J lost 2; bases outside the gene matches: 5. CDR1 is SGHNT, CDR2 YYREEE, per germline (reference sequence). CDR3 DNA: TGTGCCAGCAGCAGGGGGGGACAGGGGGCCTACGAGCAGTACTTC. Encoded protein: CASSRGGQGAYEQYF.

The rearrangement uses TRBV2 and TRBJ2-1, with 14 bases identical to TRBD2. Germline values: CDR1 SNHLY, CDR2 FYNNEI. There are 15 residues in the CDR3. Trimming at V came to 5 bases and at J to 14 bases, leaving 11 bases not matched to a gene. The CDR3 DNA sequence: TGTGCCAGCAGTCCCGGGACTAGCGGGAGAGTGCATAAGTTCTTC. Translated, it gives CASSPGTSGRVHKFF.

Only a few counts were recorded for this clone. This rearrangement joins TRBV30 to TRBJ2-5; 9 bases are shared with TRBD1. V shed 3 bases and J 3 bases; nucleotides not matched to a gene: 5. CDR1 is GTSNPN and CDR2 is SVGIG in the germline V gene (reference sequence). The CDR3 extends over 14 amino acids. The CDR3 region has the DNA TGTGCCTGGAGCCGGACAGGGGAGGAAGAGACCCAGTACTTC. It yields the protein CAWSRTGEEETQYF.

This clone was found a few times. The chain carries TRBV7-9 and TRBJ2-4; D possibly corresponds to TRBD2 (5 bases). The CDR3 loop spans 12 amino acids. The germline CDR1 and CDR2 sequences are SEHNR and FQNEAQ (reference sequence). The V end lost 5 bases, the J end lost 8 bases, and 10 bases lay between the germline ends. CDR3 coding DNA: TGTGCCAGCAGCGCCGGACTGTACATTCAGTACTTC. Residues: CASSAGLYIQYF.